This T cell receptor beta chain was found in a study of graft-versus-host responses after intestinal transplantation. Study information: Uniformly, recipients were administered anti-thymocyte globulin induction with subsequent tacrolimus and steroids for approximately three years. Study conclusions and caveats: GvH clones detected in recipient marrow included some appearing first in ileum or blood. Peak levels of circulating GvH clones tracked with early post-transplant HvG declines.

The data were produced by immunoSEQ multiplex PCR, yet TCRdb's version contains in-frame clones alone and is incomplete. The table records over 75,000 clones, about 87% of them present only once. This clone has a single count. Its antigen is unidentified. CDR3 size: 17 residues. Looked up from germline, CDR1 is SQVTM and CDR2 is ANQGSEA. The V and J ends lost 7 bases and 3 bases, in that order; junction bases with no gene match: 19. This chain uses TRBV29-1 with TRBJ2-7, with 9 bases matching TRBD2. This TCR was recovered from a human donor who was the organ donor for an intestinal transplant. The sequencing here drew on unstimulated CD4+ T cells sorted from spleen or lymph node cells, taken before transplant. The CDR3 reads CSAKGLAGSFSVYEQYF. In DNA, the CDR3 is TGCAGCGCCAAGGGCCTAGCGGGATCCTTTAGCGTCTACGAGCAGTACTTC.